The 11 T cell receptor beta chains reported below all come from one sample, sequenced in a study of blood T cell repertoires in COVID-19. Here immunoSEQ multiplex PCR was the method, and the copy in TCRdb shows in-frame clones only, minus some. The data hold hundreds of thousands of clones, with 70% to 90% observed a single time. The sequencing sample was made of PBMCs or T cells enriched from blood (not recorded which). The receptors stem from a middle-aged woman with acute COVID-19.

This chain links TRBV2 with TRBJ1-5, with D perhaps TRBD1 (6 bases). The germline gives CDR1 SNHLY, CDR2 FYNNEI. The CDR3 sequence is 14 residues long. The germline V and J ends were trimmed by 5 bases and 3 bases, with 11 bases remaining between them. The CDR3 spells CASSMDSFNQPQHF. The CDR3 nucleotides read TGTGCCAGCAGTATGGACAGCTTCAATCAGCCCCAGCATTTT.

The V call is TRBV25-1, the J call TRBJ1-6; D is perhaps TRBD1 (5 bases). The germline gives CDR1 MGHDK, CDR2 SYGVNS. Trimming took 7 bases from V and 8 from J, leaving 12 bases between them. The CDR3 spans 13 residues. Here the CDR3 reads CASKGFGDSPLHF. The CDR3 DNA reads as TGTGCCAGCAAGGGGTTTGGGGATTCACCCCTCCACTTT. The variable domain in full, with the rest retrieved from reference TRBV25-1 and TRBJ1-6, is EADIYQTPRYLVIGTGKKITLECSQTMGHDKMYWYQQDPGMELHLIHYSYGVNSTEKGDLSSESTVSRIRTEHFPLTLESARPSHTSQYLCASKGFGDSPLHFGNGTRLTVT.

The chain couples TRBV2 to TRBJ2-7, with D possibly TRBD2 on 5 matching bases. The V end lost 4 bases, the J end lost 5 bases, and 12 bases lay between the germline ends. This CDR3 comprises 13 residues. The germline gives CDR1 SNHLY, CDR2 FYNNEI. The CDR3 sequence: CASSVDVGDEQYV. DNA of the CDR3: TGTGCCAGCAGTGTAGATGTGGGAGACGAGCAGTACGTC.

V and J are TRBV4-1 and TRBJ1-4; 8 bases are shared with TRBD1. The V segment lost 2 bases and the J segment 4 bases; nucleotides outside the gene matches: 3. Germline values: CDR1 MGHRA, CDR2 YSYEKL. This CDR3 region has 15 residues. The chain's CDR3 is CASSQPQGVNEKLFF. CDR3 sequence (DNA): TGCGCCAGCAGCCAACCACAGGGGGTTAATGAAAAACTGTTTTTT.

This chain joins TRBV6-2 or TRBV6-3 and TRBJ1-1; 8 bases fit TRBD1. V shed 3 bases, J shed 2 bases, and the junction held 14 bases outside the gene matches. CDR3 length equals 18 residues. Germline CDR1 reads MNHEY; CDR2 reads SVGEGT. DNA for the CDR3: TGTGCCAGCAGTTATTCAGCAGGACAGGGTTTTTTAAACACTGAAGCTTTCTTT. Its protein is CASSYSAGQGFLNTEAFF.

The chain combines TRBV5-1 with TRBJ1-2, with D hard to call. Germline-derived CDR1 and CDR2 are SGHRS and YFSETQ. Trimming pared 0 bases from V and 4 bases from J, leaving 10 bases between. CDR3 length: 14 amino acids. CDR3: CASSLAPGIYGYTF. DNA for the CDR3: TGCGCCAGCAGCTTGGCACCGGGGATCTATGGCTACACCTTC.

The gene calls are TRBV5-5 and TRBJ1-2, with D possibly being TRBD1 (5 bases). The CDR3 contains 16 residues. Looked up from germline, CDR1 is SGHKS and CDR2 is YYEKEE (reference sequence). Deletions cut 0 bases from V and 4 bases from J, with 16 bases between. The CDR3 nucleotides are TGTGCCAGCAGCTTGGCCCCAGACGGAGGGACCTATGGCTACACCTTC. This translates into CASSLAPDGGTYGYTF.

CDR3 sequence: CAIRPGDGQSYNEQFF. In DNA, the CDR3 is TGTGCCATCAGACCAGGGGACGGACAATCCTACAATGAGCAGTTCTTC. The rearrangement links TRBV10-3 to TRBJ2-1, with D possibly matching TRBD1 (6 bases). Trimming shortened V by 6 bases and J by 1 base, and 16 bases separated the two germline ends. Germline V gene sequence: CDR1 ENHRY, CDR2 SYGVKD. This CDR3 has 16 residues.

The chain employs TRBV13 and TRBJ2-7; a possible D gene is TRBD1 (5 bases). CDR1 PRHDT and CDR2 FYEKMQ come from the germline V gene (reference sequence). The CDR3 is made up of 13 amino acids. Trimming removed 0 bases at V and 6 bases at J, with 9 bases between. The DNA for the CDR3 is TGTGCCAGCAGCTTAGGCGCCAGGGTCGAGCAGTACGTC. Translated: CASSLGARVEQYV.

This rearrangement joins TRBV6-2 or TRBV6-3 to TRBJ1-4; 10 nucleotides agree with TRBD1. V shed 6 bases, J shed 8 bases, and the junction held 6 bases outside the gene matches. From germline, CDR1 is MNHEY and CDR2 SVGEGT. This CDR3 region has 14 residues. The DNA for the CDR3 is TGTGCCAGCAGCTGGACAGGGGGGCGAGAAAAACTGTTTTTT. Its protein is CASSWTGGREKLFF.

The chain joins TRBV30 to TRBJ1-2; the match to TRBD1 covers 7 bases. The CDR3 has 13 residues. The germline gives CDR1 GTSNPN, CDR2 SVGIG (reference sequence). The V and J ends lost 3 bases and 3 bases, in that order; junction bases with no gene match: 4. CDR3: CAWSATGDYGYTF. The DNA for the CDR3 is TGTGCCTGGAGCGCCACAGGGGACTATGGCTACACCTTC. The full variable domain, in which reference TRBV30 and TRBJ1-2 provide the parts outside the CDR3, is SQTIHQWPATLVQPVGSPLSLECTVEGTSNPNLYWYRQAAGRGLQLLFYSVGIGQISSEVPQNLSASRPQDRQFILSSKKLLLSDSGFYLCAWSATGDYGYTFGSGTRLTVV.